The present T cell receptor beta chain was sequenced within a study of a mutant IDH1 vaccine in newly diagnosed glioma. About the research overall: Previous treatment comprised radiotherapy, temozolomide, or both, mostly both. The study held visit V12 at week 35 and visit V13 at week 47. Study-wide results and caveats: Pseudoprogression seemed unlinked to shifts in top peripheral T cell clonotypes.

Here immunoSEQ multiplex PCR was the method, and the copy in TCRdb shows in-frame clones only, minus some. Altogether tens of thousands of clones are present, 80% being singletons, with the ten largest covering about 3%. Trimming removed 4 bases at V and 0 bases at J, with 10 bases between. CDR3 length: 15 amino acids. Germline-derived CDR1 and CDR2 are LGHNA and YSLEER. On this clone itself: The antigen is undetermined.

Sample time point: week 35, safety follow-up. Every vaccination contained 300 ug of the mutant IDH1 20-mer peptide and was paired with topical imiquimod. New astrocytomas of WHO grade 3 or 4 that were IDH1-mutant and ATRX-lost were found in the donors. The rearrangement uses TRBV4-3 and TRBJ1-3; D is perhaps TRBD1 (5 bases). This material consisted of PBMCs, taken from a glioma patient whose treatment included an IDH1 peptide vaccine. This TCR was sampled from a man aged 40-55 years with glioma. Some clones in this sample may be carry-over from other donors' samples. The CDR3 DNA follows: TGCGCCAGCAGCCGAAGACAGCTCTCTGGAAACACCATATATTTT. It encodes CASSRRQLSGNTIYF.